Presented here are 21 T cell receptor beta chains from one specimen sequenced in a study of chemoradiotherapy in HPV16-positive cancers. Generated by immunoSEQ multiplex PCR, the TCRdb table keeps only in-frame clones and is missing some. The data contain 9,500 or so clones, approximately 79% of them singletons. Sampling was conducted from a patient who underwent chemoradiotherapy. These TCRs come from a human donor with HPV-associated anogenital cancer.

Only a few counts were recorded for this clone. J is TRBJ2-1 and V is TRBV28; TRBD1 matches 8 bases. This CDR3 has 13 amino acids. Germline-derived CDR1 and CDR2 are MDHEN and SYDVKM. Trimming cost V 10 bases and J 12 bases; bases outside gene matches: 14. This CDR3 reads CATAGGGVMVQFF. The DNA of the CDR3 is TGTGCCACAGCAGGGGGCGGTGTAATGGTGCAGTTCTTC.

The chain links TRBV28 to TRBJ2-3; TRBD1 agrees at 11 bases. V gave up 8 bases and J gave up 4 bases; unmatched junction bases: 11. The CDR3 runs 16 residues. Per the germline V gene, CDR1 is MDHEN and CDR2 is SYDVKM. The CDR3 here is CASSIPAGQGADTQYF. The CDR3 DNA reads as TGTGCCAGCTCAATTCCCGCGGGACAGGGGGCAGATACGCAGTATTTT.

This clone has just a few counts. Here the CDR3 DNA reads TGTGCCAGCAGTGACTCGGGACAGGGGGCAGATACGCAGTATTTT. This translates into CASSDSGQGADTQYF. The rearrangement uses TRBV6-4 and TRBJ2-3, with 11 bases fitting TRBD1. The CDR3 runs to 15 residues. The germline gives CDR1 MRHNA, CDR2 SNTAGT. The trim removed 0 bases at V and 4 bases at J, leaving 0 bases unmatched.

The genes are TRBV23-1 and TRBJ2-2, with D perhaps TRBD2 (6 bases). TRBV23-1 is designated an ORF whose function remains uncertain. The CDR3 is 17 amino acids. V lost 3 bases and J 5 bases, leaving 19 bases between the germline ends. The CDR3 here is CASSHAGPSGDTGELFF. CDR3 in DNA: TGCGCCAGCAGTCATGCGGGGCCGAGTGGGGATACCGGGGAGCTGTTTTTT.

This clone showed up just a few times. CDR3 sequence: CAISDLTDTQYF. DNA for the CDR3: TGTGCCATCAGCGACCTTACAGATACGCAGTATTTT. The rearrangement uses TRBV10-3 and TRBJ2-3; D is ambiguous. Looked up from germline, CDR1 is ENHRY and CDR2 is SYGVKD. The ends were cut back, 6 bases at V and 3 bases at J, with 7 bases in the middle. There are 12 residues in the CDR3.

V and J are TRBV28 and TRBJ2-1; TRBD2 matches at 7 bases. Germline values: CDR1 MDHEN, CDR2 SYDVKM. The trim removed 6 bases at V and 6 bases at J, leaving 11 bases unmatched. This CDR3 has 15 residues. The DNA of the CDR3 is TGTGCCAGCAGCAACGGACTAGACCCAGGCAATGAGCAGTTCTTC. As protein: CASSNGLDPGNEQFF. The full variable domain, with the rest looked up from reference TRBV28 and TRBJ2-1, is DVKVTQSSRYLVKRTGEKVFLECVQDMDHENMFWYRQDPGLGLRLIYFSYDVKMKEKGDIPEGYSVSREKKERFSLILESASTNQTSMYLCASSNGLDPGNEQFFGPGTRLTVL.

J is TRBJ2-1 and V is TRBV6-5; D tentatively reads TRBD1 or TRBD2 (5 bases each). Trimming removed 7 bases at V and 9 bases at J, with 19 bases between. Germline CDR1 and CDR2: MNHEY and SVGAGI. The CDR3 is 14 amino acids. This CDR3 is CASNPGTDGGEQFF. The CDR3, as DNA: TGTGCCAGCAACCCCGGGACGGATGGGGGTGAGCAGTTCTTC.

The chain links TRBV7-9 to TRBJ2-7, with D maybe TRBD2 (5 bases). Germline V gives CDR1 SEHNR, CDR2 FQNEAQ (reference sequence). V lost 2 bases and J 6 bases, leaving 14 bases between the germline ends. This CDR3 has 14 residues. CDR3 protein: CASSLLVGVGEQYF. In DNA, the CDR3 is TGTGCCAGCAGCTTATTAGTGGGAGTCGGCGAGCAGTACTTC.

Judged by abundance, this clone is medium-sized. The chain joins TRBV15 to TRBJ2-1; the match to TRBD2 covers 7 bases. J gave up 3 bases and V 3 bases, and 5 bases lay outside the gene matches. The CDR3 spans 15 residues. CDR1 LNHNV and CDR2 YYDKDF come from the germline V gene (reference sequence). The DNA of the CDR3 is TGTGCCACCAGCAGCAGCGGGAACCGCTACAATGAGCAGTTCTTC. It is translated as CATSSSGNRYNEQFF.

The gene calls are TRBV28 and TRBJ1-2; D might be TRBD1 (5 bases). V lost 7 bases, J lost 5 bases, and 14 bases lay in between. The CDR3 extends over 13 amino acids. Germline lookup yields CDR1 MDHEN and CDR2 SYDVKM. The CDR3 DNA is TGTGCCAGCACCCTGGGACCGGCATATGGCTACACCTTC. Translation: CASTLGPAYGYTF.

This chain uses TRBV10-3 with TRBJ1-1, with 12 bases matching TRBD1. The CDR3 runs 15 residues. Germline V gene data show CDR1 as ENHRY and CDR2 as SYGVKD. The trim removed 7 bases at V and 5 bases at J, leaving 8 bases unmatched. The CDR3 spells CAITDRDRGRTEAFF. The DNA for the CDR3 is TGTGCCATCACGGACCGGGACAGGGGGCGGACTGAAGCTTTCTTT.

The V call is TRBV4-1, the J call TRBJ2-5, with 10 bases identical to TRBD2. The V segment lost 1 base and the J segment 5 bases; nucleotides outside the gene matches: 10. Per germline, CDR1 MGHRA and CDR2 YSYEKL. The CDR3 is 17 amino acids. CDR3 DNA sequence: TGCGCCAGCAGCCAAGGAAGGGCTAGCGGGAGTTCGGAGACCCAGTACTTC. This gives the protein CASSQGRASGSSETQYF.

The rearrangement joins TRBV30 to TRBJ1-4; D uncertain. Germline values: CDR1 GTSNPN, CDR2 SVGIG (reference sequence). CDR3 size: 17 residues. V was clipped by 2 bases and J by 2 bases, with 18 bases between them. Written as DNA, the CDR3 is TGTGCCTGGAGTCCAAAGTTCGGCGGGGTTACTAATGAAAAACTGTTTTTT. It is translated as CAWSPKFGGVTNEKLFF.

The CDR3 bases are TGTGCCAGTAGTCTGACCCGGAACTCCTACGAGCAGTACTTC. This sequence encodes CASSLTRNSYEQYF. The rearrangement joins TRBV19 to TRBJ2-5; D not resolved. TRBJ2-7 explains the end of the DNA better; the J call may be wrong. This CDR3 is 14 amino acids long. From germline, CDR1 is LNHDA and CDR2 SQIVND (reference sequence).

The gene calls are TRBV28 and TRBJ2-7, with TRBD2 matching over 11 bases. From germline, CDR1 is MDHEN and CDR2 SYDVKM. This CDR3 region has 15 residues. With V trimmed by 5 bases and J by 6 bases, 9 bases remained unmatched. The CDR3 reads CASSTQLAGVSEQYF. DNA for the CDR3: TGTGCCAGCAGTACGCAACTAGCGGGAGTGAGCGAGCAGTACTTC. The entire variable domain, with the rest obtained from reference TRBV28 and TRBJ2-7, is as follows: DVKVTQSSRYLVKRTGEKVFLECVQDMDHENMFWYRQDPGLGLRLIYFSYDVKMKEKGDIPEGYSVSREKKERFSLILESASTNQTSMYLCASSTQLAGVSEQYFGPGTRLTVT.

The V call is TRBV19, the J call TRBJ2-1; no clear D gene. The CDR3 is 20 amino acids. V was shortened by 4 bases and J by 1 base, with 26 bases between the two germline ends. Germline CDR1 is LNHDA and CDR2 is SQIVND (reference sequence). CDR3 in amino acids: CASSTGPIFGVGVSYNEQFF. CDR3 nucleotides: TGTGCCAGTAGTACAGGACCGATCTTTGGGGTAGGAGTTTCCTACAATGAGCAGTTCTTC.

The V and J genes are TRBV27 and TRBJ2-1; D is ambiguous. Trimming removed 5 bases from V and 4 bases from J, with 3 bases in between. The CDR3 is made up of 11 amino acids. The germline V gene encodes CDR1 MNHEY and CDR2 SMNVEV (reference sequence). CDR3 sequence: CASSLYNEQFF. CDR3 DNA: TGTGCCAGCAGTCTATACAATGAGCAGTTCTTC.

V is TRBV30 and J is TRBJ1-5; 7 positions agree with TRBD1. Trimming took 4 bases from V and 6 from J; bases not matched to a gene: 6. Germline loops: CDR1 GTSNPN, CDR2 SVGIG (reference sequence). The CDR3 runs 13 residues. The CDR3 nucleotides are TGTGCCTGGAACGGACAGGCGGGTCAGCCCCAGCATTTT. Translation: CAWNGQAGQPQHF.

There are a few counts of this clone. The genes are TRBV29-1 and TRBJ1-1; the match to TRBD1 covers 7 bases. CDR3 length: 13 residues. Germline lookup yields CDR1 SQVTM and CDR2 ANQGSEA. V was clipped by 3 bases and J by 10 bases; unmatched bases: 11. CDR3 sequence (DNA): TGCAGCGTTGACGAAACAGGGGCCCTTGGAGCTTTCTTT. Translation gives CSVDETGALGAFF. The full variable domain, with the rest looked up from reference TRBV29-1 and TRBJ1-1, is SAVISQKPSRDICQRGTSLTIQCQVDSQVTMMFWYRQQPGQSLTLIATANQGSEATYESGFVIDKFPISRPNLTFSTLTVSNMSPEDSSIYLCSVDETGALGAFFGQGTRLTVV.

The chain employs TRBV4-3 and TRBJ2-7, with D tentatively TRBD2 (6 bases). The CDR3 contains 16 residues. CDR1 LGHNA and CDR2 YSLEER come from the germline V gene. Trimming shortened V by 0 bases and J by 0 bases, and 12 bases separated the two germline ends. CDR3 amino acids: CASSQDRLGSSYEQYF. Written as DNA, the CDR3 is TGCGCCAGCAGCCAAGATCGACTAGGTAGCTCCTACGAGCAGTACTTC.

This chain links TRBV5-4 with TRBJ2-2, with 8 bases matching TRBD2. Germline assignment: CDR1 SGHNT and CDR2 YYREEE (reference sequence). The CDR3 contains 16 residues. V lost 0 bases, J lost 6 bases, and 7 bases stayed unmatched. The CDR3 is CASSLGGTRFSGELFF. The CDR3 coding sequence is TGTGCCAGCAGCTTGGGCGGGACTAGGTTCTCCGGGGAGCTGTTTTTT.